This T cell receptor beta chain came from a study of tumor and adjacent non-tumor tissue in lung cancer. In the study overall: The cohort had approximately 13 adenocarcinoma, a couple of squamous cell and 1 small cell patients. Stage I to III disease affected some 11 men and about 5 women aged roughly 30 to 76.

CDR1 is WSHSY, CDR2 SAAADI, per germline. CDR3 size: 15 residues. A word on this clonotype: Its matching antigen is unknown. At one end, the junction sequence differs from germline, possibly due to a read error.

Three rounds of nested PCR, following a modified ARM-PCR protocol, produced the TCRbeta library. TCRdb re-analysed the multiplex PCR reads in MiXCR, keeping a single row per CDR3 protein. The sample includes 75,000 to 95,000 distinct CDR3 sequences, 65% to 80% seen only once; the top ten take 20% to 25%. Study conclusions and caveats: Normal lung showed higher cumulative top 100 clone frequency than tumor.

This sample's RNA came from whole unsorted tissue. Distant lung tissue was collected more than 3 cm away from the tumor edge. Between August and November 2014, newly diagnosed, chemotherapy-naive lung cancer patients underwent thoracic surgery in China. The chain carries TRBV10-2 and TRBJ1-2, with 8 nucleotides matching TRBD1. The sample comprised distant non-tumor lung tissue. The TCR sequence derives from a woman aged 45-65 years with non-small cell lung cancer. The CDR3: CANNPGQGANYGYTF. CDR3 coding DNA: TGCGCCAACAATCCGGGGCAGGGGGCTAACTATGGTTACACCTTC.